The rows below give T cell receptor beta chains drawn from one sample of a study of blood T cell repertoires in COVID-19. Only in-frame clones appear in the TCRdb table, and some are missing; sequencing was by immunoSEQ multiplex PCR. Seen here are around 70,000 clones, more than 80% observed once, and the top ten hold 15% to 20%. Source material: peripheral blood. The origin of the receptors is a woman in her sixties with acute or convalescent COVID-19. Each CDR3 is given with its conserved first and last residue. The D gene is left open where the match is weak. Clone size is given for some rows only: seen once, a few or many times, or a class if the clone is expanded.

v_call	d_call	j_call	clone_size	cdr3_aa	cdr3_nt
TRBV7-8	.	TRBJ2-3	.	CASSSPLPTYTDTQYF	TGTGCCAGCAGCTCCCCCTTACCTACCTACACAGATACGCAGTATTTT
TRBV5-8	TRBD2	TRBJ2-1	few	CASSLEAGGPLWFF	TGTGCCAGCAGCTTGGAAGCGGGGGGGCCACTGTGGTTCTTC
TRBV6-5	TRBD2	TRBJ2-1	once	CATLADNSYNEQFF	TGTGCCACCCTAGCGGATAACTCCTACAATGAGCAGTTCTTC
TRBV28	TRBD1	TRBJ1-2	.	CASSSTGGGYGYTF	TGTGCCAGCAGTTCCACAGGGGGAGGTTATGGCTACACCTTC
TRBV5-1	.	TRBJ1-3	.	CASSLDLQILSGNTIYF	TGCGCCAGCAGCTTGGACCTACAGATACTCTCTGGAAACACCATATATTTT
TRBV19	.	TRBJ1-5	.	CASEPDRNQPQHF	TGTGCCAGCGAGCCGGACAGAAATCAGCCCCAGCATTTT
TRBV4-3	.	TRBJ1-2	.	CASSQAQNANYGYTF	TGCGCCAGCAGCCAAGCTCAGAATGCTAACTATGGCTACACCTTC
TRBV2	.	TRBJ2-6	.	CASSVGAGANVLTF	TGTGCCAGCAGTGTAGGGGCTGGGGCCAACGTCCTGACTTTC
TRBV18	.	TRBJ2-6	.	CASSPLSGPNFFSGANVLTF	TGTGCCAGCTCACCACTTTCAGGGCCTAATTTCTTCTCTGGGGCCAACGTCCTGACTTTC
TRBV27	.	TRBJ2-2	once	CASSYGDTGELFF	TGTGCCAGCAGTTACGGGGACACCGGGGAGCTGTTTTTT
TRBV3-1/TRBV3-2	.	TRBJ2-3	.	CASSRQTDTQYF	TGTGCCAGCAGCCGACAGACAGATACGCAGTATTTT
TRBV2	TRBD2	TRBJ2-5	.	CASSGPSGGAPETQYF	TGTGCCAGCAGTGGCCCCAGCGGGGGGGCCCCAGAGACCCAGTACTTC
TRBV5-1	.	TRBJ2-2	few	CASSLEGQNTGELFF	TGCGCCAGCAGCTTGGAGGGACAGAACACCGGGGAGCTGTTTTTT
TRBV24-1	.	TRBJ2-5	once	CATSDFFQETQYF	TGTGCCACCAGTGATTTCTTTCAAGAGACCCAGTACTTC
TRBV24-1	TRBD1	TRBJ2-1	few	CATSDPRTGVAYNEQFF	TGTGCCACCAGTGACCCCCGGACAGGGGTCGCCTACAATGAGCAGTTCTTC
TRBV3-1/TRBV3-2	.	TRBJ1-1	.	CASSQGGGGTEAFF	TGTGCCAGCAGCCAAGGCGGGGGAGGGACTGAAGCTTTCTTT
TRBV5-1	.	TRBJ1-2	.	CASSLSAGRNYGYTF	TGCGCCAGCAGCTTGTCCGCAGGGAGGAACTATGGCTACACCTTC
TRBV5-6	.	TRBJ1-2	.	CASSLDGGNYGYTF	TGTGCCAGCAGCTTGGATGGGGGCAACTATGGCTACACCTTC
TRBV24-1	TRBD1	TRBJ2-7	.	CATRGTGTGAYEQYF	TGTGCCACCAGGGGAACCGGGACAGGGGCCTACGAGCAGTACTTC
TRBV11-3	.	TRBJ2-4	.	CASSFSINLAKNIQYF	TGTGCCAGCAGCTTTTCCATCAACTTAGCCAAAAACATTCAGTACTTC
TRBV5-4	.	TRBJ1-1	.	CASSLAGQGVRTEAFF	TGTGCCAGCAGCTTGGCCGGGCAGGGCGTGAGGACTGAAGCTTTCTTT
TRBV5-1	.	TRBJ2-5	.	CASSLLGLGEETQYF	TGCGCCAGCAGCCTCCTTGGACTTGGCGAAGAGACCCAGTACTTC
TRBV7-2	TRBD1	TRBJ1-1	.	CASRFRTGGDTEAFF	TGTGCCAGCAGGTTTAGGACAGGGGGGGACACTGAAGCTTTCTTT
TRBV24-1	.	TRBJ1-2	.	CATSDPGRGWSYTF	TGTGCCACCAGTGACCCTGGACGGGGTTGGAGCTACACCTTC